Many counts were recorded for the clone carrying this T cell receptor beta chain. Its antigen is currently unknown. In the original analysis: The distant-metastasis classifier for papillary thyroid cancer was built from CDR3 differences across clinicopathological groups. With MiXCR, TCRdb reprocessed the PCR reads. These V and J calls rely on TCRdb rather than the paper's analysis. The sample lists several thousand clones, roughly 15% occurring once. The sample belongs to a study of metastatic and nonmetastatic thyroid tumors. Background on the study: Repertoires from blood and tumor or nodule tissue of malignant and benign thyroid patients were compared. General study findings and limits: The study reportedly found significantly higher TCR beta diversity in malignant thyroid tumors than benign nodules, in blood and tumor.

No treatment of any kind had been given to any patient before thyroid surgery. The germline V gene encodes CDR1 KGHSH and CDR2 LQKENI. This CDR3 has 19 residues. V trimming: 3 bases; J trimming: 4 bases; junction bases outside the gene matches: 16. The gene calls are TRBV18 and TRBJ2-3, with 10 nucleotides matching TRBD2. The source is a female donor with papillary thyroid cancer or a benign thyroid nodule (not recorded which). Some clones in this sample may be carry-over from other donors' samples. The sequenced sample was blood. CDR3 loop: CASSPELAGPQGAPDTQYF. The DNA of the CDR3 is TGTGCCAGCTCACCCGAACTAGCGGGACCCCAGGGGGCCCCAGATACGCAGTATTTT.